One sample yielded the 24 T cell receptor beta chains listed below, sequenced in a study of cytomegalovirus exposure and HLA in healthy donors. The PCR was carried out with 60 Vbeta primers and 13 Jbeta primers. Assay used: immunoSEQ multiplex PCR; TCRdb lists only in-frame clones, some missing. The sample includes roughly 150,000 clones, 68% seen only once; the top ten take about 4.7%. The sequenced sample was PBMCs. These receptors were collected from a man aged 55 to 69 in good health and CMV-seronegative.

This clone was detected only once. The gene calls are TRBV28 and TRBJ1-6; 8 bases map to TRBD1. Trimming at V came to 5 bases and at J to 8 bases, leaving 5 bases not matched to a gene. The CDR3 is made up of 14 amino acids. Germline assignment: CDR1 MDHEN and CDR2 SYDVKM. The CDR3 nucleotides are TGTGCCAGCAGTCCCCCAGGGGGCGATTCACCCCTCCACTTT. Translation: CASSPPGGDSPLHF.

The chain has TRBV7-3 and TRBJ1-1; possible D gene TRBD1, 6 bases. The CDR3 has 15 amino acids. V lost 5 bases, J lost 5 bases, and 18 bases lay in between. CDR1 and CDR2 from the germline V gene are SGHTA and FQGTGA. CDR3 DNA sequence: TGTGCCAGCAGCACACTACAGGGCGGAAGGACTGAAGCTTTCTTT. This codes for CASSTLQGGRTEAFF.

The gene calls are TRBV5-1 and TRBJ2-7; 7 nucleotides match TRBD2. CDR3 length equals 14 residues. V was pared by 0 bases and J by 4 bases, with 4 bases of the junction left unmatched. Germline CDR1 SGHRS, CDR2 YFSETQ. DNA for the CDR3: TGCGCCAGCAGCTTGGGCGGGAGTCAGTACGAGCAGTACTTC. Amino acids: CASSLGGSQYEQYF.

The V and J genes are TRBV14 and TRBJ1-6, with a tentative D call TRBD1 (6 bases). The CDR3 covers 13 residues. Looked up from germline, CDR1 is SGHDN and CDR2 is FVKESK. The ends were cut back, 4 bases at V and 6 bases at J, with 7 bases in the middle. The CDR3 spells CASSPDSNSPLHF. The CDR3 nucleotides are TGTGCCAGCAGCCCGGACAGTAATTCACCCCTCCACTTT.

The genes are TRBV4-2 and TRBJ1-5, with TRBD1 as a possible D gene (6 bases). The CDR3 is 15 amino acids. The germline V and J ends were trimmed by 3 bases and 0 bases, with 9 bases remaining between them. Germline CDR1 LGHNA, CDR2 YNFKEQ. In nucleotides, the CDR3 is TGTGCCAGCAGCCAGTTAGGGGGTAGCAATCAGCCCCAGCATTTT. Translating it yields CASSQLGGSNQPQHF.

The rearrangement uses TRBV6-6 and TRBJ2-2; D ambiguous. V lost 2 bases and J 3 bases, leaving 10 bases between the germline ends. Germline values: CDR1 MNHNY, CDR2 SVGAGI (reference sequence). The CDR3 runs 15 residues. DNA for the CDR3: TGTGCCAGCAGTTACGGGCCGGCCCACACCGGGGAGCTGTTTTTT. Protein sequence: CASSYGPAHTGELFF.

The chain recombines TRBV5-1 with TRBJ2-2; 8 bases are shared with TRBD1. The CDR3 consists of 14 residues. Per germline, CDR1 SGHRS and CDR2 YFSETQ. Trimming cost V 7 bases and J 2 bases; bases outside gene matches: 4. The CDR3 DNA sequence: TGCGCCAGCCGGGGACAGGTTAACACCGGGGAGCTGTTTTTT. Residues: CASRGQVNTGELFF.

The chain uses TRBV5-4 and TRBJ2-1; 10 nucleotides line up with TRBD2. CDR3 size: 15 residues. The trim removed 2 bases at V and 9 bases at J, leaving 8 bases unmatched. Looked up from germline, CDR1 is SGHNT and CDR2 is YYREEE (reference sequence). Here the CDR3 reads CASSLKASGGTEQFF. Here the CDR3 DNA reads TGTGCCAGCAGCTTAAAGGCTAGCGGGGGCACTGAGCAGTTCTTC.

The chain uses TRBV19 and TRBJ2-2; D might be TRBD2 (6 bases). Trimming left V 5 bases short and J 7 bases short, with 11 bases between. The CDR3 has 13 amino acids. Germline V gene sequence: CDR1 LNHDA, CDR2 SQIVND (reference sequence). In DNA, the CDR3 is TGTGCCAGTAGTTTTCCCGGGGGCGGGGAGCTGTTTTTT. Encoded protein: CASSFPGGGELFF.

The chain recombines TRBV25-1 with TRBJ2-3, with TRBD2 identical over 7 bases. The CDR3 runs 14 residues. Looked up from germline, CDR1 is MGHDK and CDR2 is SYGVNS. J was trimmed by 5 bases and V by 3 bases; bases with no gene match: 5. The CDR3 region is CASSDAGRGDTQYF. Written as DNA, the CDR3 is TGTGCCAGCAGTGATGCGGGGAGGGGAGATACGCAGTATTTT. The entire variable domain, with the rest obtained from reference TRBV25-1 and TRBJ2-3, is as follows: EADIYQTPRYLVIGTGKKITLECSQTMGHDKMYWYQQDPGMELHLIHYSYGVNSTEKGDLSSESTVSRIRTEHFPLTLESARPSHTSQYLCASSDAGRGDTQYFGPGTRLTVL.

The rearrangement joins TRBV5-1 to TRBJ2-3; 12 nucleotides line up with TRBD2. V shed 3 bases and J 10 bases; nucleotides not matched to a gene: 12. The CDR3 has 16 amino acids. Looked up from germline, CDR1 is SGHRS and CDR2 is YFSETQ. The DNA for the CDR3 is TGCGCCAGCAGCTCAGCCGCTAGCGGGAGGGCCGATCCGCAGTATTTT. It specifies CASSSAASGRADPQYF.

The V gene is TRBV30, the J gene TRBJ2-2; 7 bases match TRBD2. CDR1 and CDR2 from the germline V gene are GTSNPN and SVGIG (reference sequence). The J segment lost 1 base and the V segment lost 2 bases, leaving 4 bases of the junction unmatched. The CDR3 extends over 15 amino acids. The CDR3 region is CAWSLLAVNTGELFF. DNA of the CDR3: TGTGCCTGGAGTCTCCTAGCGGTGAACACCGGGGAGCTGTTTTTT.

The chain recombines TRBV29-1 with TRBJ2-1, with D possibly matching TRBD2 (5 bases). V lost 5 bases, J lost 1 base, and 9 bases lay in between. Germline CDR1 is SQVTM and CDR2 is ANQGSEA. The CDR3 spans 13 residues. The DNA of the CDR3 is TGCAGCGTTAAACTAGTATCCTACAATGAGCAGTTCTTC. Translating gives CSVKLVSYNEQFF.

The chain joins TRBV7-8 to TRBJ2-1, with 7 bases that match TRBD2. The trim removed 5 bases at V and 5 bases at J, leaving 9 bases unmatched. The CDR3 totals 15 residues. Germline loops: CDR1 SGHVS, CDR2 FQNEAQ. CDR3 amino acids: CASSLRTRRNNEQFF. The CDR3 DNA follows: TGTGCCAGCAGCCTCCGGACTAGAAGAAACAATGAGCAGTTCTTC.

This clone turned up a few times. The chain uses TRBV10-3 and TRBJ1-2; D gene uncertain. V gave up 7 bases and J gave up 6 bases, with 12 bases separating them. Germline CDR1 and CDR2: ENHRY and SYGVKD. The CDR3 is made up of 12 amino acids. Here the CDR3 reads CAINKKGDGYTF. Written as DNA, the CDR3 is TGTGCCATCAATAAAAAGGGAGATGGCTACACCTTC.

CDR3 nucleotides: TGCGCCAGCAGCTTATCTCCAGGCAGCTCCTACAATGAGCAGTTCTTC. It yields the protein CASSLSPGSSYNEQFF. The rearrangement joins TRBV5-1 to TRBJ2-1; no reliable D call. V lost 2 bases and J 0 bases, leaving 12 bases between the germline ends. The CDR3 is 16 amino acids. In germline, CDR1 is SGHRS, CDR2 YFSETQ.

The chain is built from TRBV5-1 and TRBJ1-2; D is perhaps TRBD1 (5 bases). Germline CDR1 is SGHRS and CDR2 is YFSETQ. The V end was cut by 4 bases, the J end by 7 bases, with 23 bases between. This CDR3 region has 16 residues. CDR3 residues: CASSPGTSGARGGYTF. The DNA for the CDR3 is TGCGCCAGCAGCCCCGGGACTTCCGGCGCTAGGGGTGGCTACACCTTC.

V gene TRBV6-1 combines with J gene TRBJ2-3; a weak D match, TRBD1 (7 bases). Germline V gene data show CDR1 as MNHNS and CDR2 as SASEGT. The V end was cut by 5 bases, the J end by 2 bases, with 14 bases between. CDR3 length: 15 residues. CDR3 region: CASSIQGRTTDTQYF. For the CDR3, the DNA is TGTGCCAGCAGTATACAGGGGAGGACCACAGATACGCAGTATTTT.

The chain combines TRBV15 with TRBJ1-4, with TRBD1 matching 8 bases. Germline V gene sequence: CDR1 LNHNV, CDR2 YYDKDF (reference sequence). The CDR3 length is 18 residues. V shed 3 bases and J 2 bases; nucleotides not matched to a gene: 11. The CDR3 DNA reads TGTGCCACCAGCAGGGGACGGACAGGGAGTGGTACTAATGAAAAACTGTTTTTT. This codes for CATSRGRTGSGTNEKLFF.

The chain employs TRBV7-3 and TRBJ2-2, with D unresolved. In germline, CDR1 is SGHTA, CDR2 FQGTGA. The CDR3 runs 13 residues. V was pared by 5 bases and J by 7 bases, with 11 bases between. This CDR3 is CASSPQNGGELFF. The CDR3 nucleotides are TGTGCCAGCAGCCCCCAAAACGGCGGGGAGCTGTTTTTT.

This clone came up a few times. For the CDR3, the DNA is TGTGCCAGCAGCCAAGGGCGGGGCATTCAGTACTTC. Translation gives CASSQGRGIQYF. This chain uses TRBV7-6 with TRBJ2-4; weak D call: TRBD2 (6 bases). V was cut by 5 bases and J by 9 bases, with 11 bases left in between. Germline values: CDR1 SGHVS, CDR2 FNYEAQ. This CDR3 is built from 12 residues.

The chain has TRBV6-1 and TRBJ1-5; D may be TRBD1 (6 bases). Trimming took off 5 bases at V and 9 bases at J, with 20 bases between the two ends. CDR3 length equals 15 residues. Germline lookup yields CDR1 MNHNS and CDR2 SASEGT. The CDR3, as DNA: TGTGCCAGCAGTTCAACCTTAGGGGGATACTTGCCCCAGCATTTT. The encoded protein is CASSSTLGGYLPQHF.

The gene calls are TRBV30 and TRBJ1-2, with TRBD1 matching over 7 bases. This CDR3 is built from 17 residues. Germline V gene lookup returns CDR1 GTSNPN and CDR2 SVGIG (reference sequence). The V segment lost 0 bases and the J segment 6 bases; nucleotides outside the gene matches: 16. The CDR3 protein is CAWSVWGRGFRRDGYTF. The CDR3 DNA reads TGTGCCTGGAGTGTATGGGGCAGGGGGTTTAGAAGGGATGGCTACACCTTC.

This clone was counted a single time. The V call is TRBV5-1, the J call TRBJ2-2; D perhaps matches TRBD1 (6 bases). The CDR3 contains 14 residues. Germline V gene data show CDR1 as SGHRS and CDR2 as YFSETQ. The ends were cut back, 7 bases at V and 0 bases at J, with 10 bases in the middle. The CDR3 here is CASARTANTGELFF. The CDR3 DNA reads TGCGCCAGCGCCCGGACAGCGAACACCGGGGAGCTGTTTTTT.